There are a few counts of the clone carrying this TCR beta chain. The trim removed 4 bases at V and 3 bases at J, leaving 9 bases unmatched. CDR3 length: 15 residues. Germline assignment: CDR1 MGHRA and CDR2 YSYEKL. This entry comes from a study of blood T cell repertoires in COVID-19. The data were produced by immunoSEQ multiplex PCR, yet TCRdb's version contains in-frame clones alone and is incomplete. The sample carries about 150,000 clones, approximately 80% recorded once. The chain is built from TRBV4-1 and TRBJ2-7, with 7 positions matching TRBD1. Sequenced sample: peripheral blood. This sequence originates from a woman between 55 and 75 years old with COVID-19, enrolled during active disease. As DNA, the CDR3 is TGCGCCAGCAGCCGAGCCGGGACAGACCTCTACGAGCAGTACGTC. It codes for CASSRAGTDLYEQYV.